Below, one TCR beta chain is given with its context. Its cognate antigen is unknown. Germline V gene sequence: CDR1 LNHDA, CDR2 SQIVND (reference sequence). The CDR3 contains 15 residues. V was trimmed by 0 bases and J by 4 bases, leaving 11 bases between them. This sample was taken from a study of cytomegalovirus exposure and HLA in healthy donors. Whole-study results and caveats: In a later analysis, an Asian-associated ancestry cluster reportedly showed fewer N-insertions than the roughly 700-donor mean. Analysis was carried out at a later point, and it linked a missense DCLRE1C variant to TCR beta V- and J-gene trimming. The CMV antigen specificity of a few CMV-associated chains was confirmed through in vitro analysis.

A multiplex PCR was run with 60 Vbeta primers and 13 Jbeta primers. The repertoire was sequenced with immunoSEQ multiplex PCR; TCRdb's copy has only in-frame clones and lacks some. Of approximately 100,000 clones in the sample, approximately 81% were seen once. Healthy bone marrow donors made up the donor group. The source is a female donor in good health and CMV-seropositive. This chain connects TRBV19 to TRBJ2-3; D is possibly TRBD1 (5 bases). Sequencing was carried out using PBMCs. DNA of the CDR3: TGTGCCAGTAGTATAGATAGTATGGGGCCAGATACGCAGTATTTT. It specifies CASSIDSMGPDTQYF.